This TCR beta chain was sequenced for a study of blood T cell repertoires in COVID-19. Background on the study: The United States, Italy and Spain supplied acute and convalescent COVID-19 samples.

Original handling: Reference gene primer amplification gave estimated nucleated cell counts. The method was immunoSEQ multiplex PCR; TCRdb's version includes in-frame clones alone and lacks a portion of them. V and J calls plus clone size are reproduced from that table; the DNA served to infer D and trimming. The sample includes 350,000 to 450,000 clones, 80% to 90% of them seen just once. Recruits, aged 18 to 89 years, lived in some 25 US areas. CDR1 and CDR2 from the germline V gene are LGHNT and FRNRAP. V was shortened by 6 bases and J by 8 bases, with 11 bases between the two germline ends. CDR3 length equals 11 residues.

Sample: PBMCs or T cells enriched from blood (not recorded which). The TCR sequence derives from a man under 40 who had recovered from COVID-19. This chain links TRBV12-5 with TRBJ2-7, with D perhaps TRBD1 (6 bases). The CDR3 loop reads CASGPDRQQYF. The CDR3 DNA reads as TGTGCTAGTGGCCCAGACAGGCAGCAGTACTTC.